This entry features one T cell receptor beta chain sequence. These data are taken from a study of cytomegalovirus exposure and HLA in healthy donors. PCR employed 60 Vbeta and 13 Jbeta primers. Generated by immunoSEQ multiplex PCR, the TCRdb table keeps only in-frame clones and is missing some. The table shows approximately 91,000 clones, with about two thirds occurring only once. The germline CDR1 and CDR2 sequences are MGHDK and SYGVNS. This CDR3 comprises 16 residues. V lost 7 bases and J lost 2; bases outside the gene matches: 12. Healthy donors of bone marrow made up the group. The sequence was collected from a female donor in good health and CMV-seronegative. This chain connects TRBV25-1 to TRBJ2-5; 8 bases match TRBD2. Sequencing used PBMCs. The CDR3 nucleotides are TGTGCCAGCACGGGGGGGAACAGGGAAAATCAAGAGACCCAGTACTTC. It is translated as CASTGGNRENQETQYF.